This T cell receptor (beta chain) was recorded in a study of sequential checkpoint blockade in melanoma. About the research overall: Arm A got nivolumab then ipilimumab; arm B the reverse, 1:1. Both treatment sequences were followed by maintenance nivolumab.

Sequencing used immunoSEQ multiplex PCR; TCRdb keeps in-frame clones, though not all of them. The table records some 6,900 clones, 60% of them present only once. Treatment described: randomized to nivolumab then ipilimumab (arm A) or the reverse (arm B). None of the patients previously received DNA-damaging chemotherapy. From thawed PBMCs, live CD3+CD8+ cells negative for CD19 and CD56 were sorted. The V end was cut by 5 bases, the J end by 4 bases, with 14 bases between. Germline assignment: CDR1 MNHEY and CDR2 SMNVEV (reference sequence). The length of the CDR3 is 15 residues. Here the sequenced sample was CD8+ T cells sorted from blood (inferred from file names), taken from a patient given nivolumab and ipilimumab in sequence. This TCR derives from a human donor with melanoma. The chain combines TRBV27 with TRBJ1-4; tentative D call: TRBD1 (5 bases). The CDR3 sequence: CASSASGRGNEKLFF. CDR3 DNA: TGTGCCAGCAGTGCCTCAGGGAGGGGTAATGAAAAACTGTTTTTT. The complete variable domain, with remaining parts taken from reference TRBV27 and TRBJ1-4, reads EAQVTQNPRYLITVTGKKLTVTCSQNMNHEYMSWYRQDPGLGLRQIYYSMNVEVTDKGDVPEGYKVSRKEKRNFPLILESPSPNQTSLYFCASSASGRGNEKLFFGSGTQLSVL.